These T cell receptor beta chains were read from a single sample in a study of T cell responses to AZD1222 COVID-19 vaccine. TCRdb keeps only in-frame clones here, not all; method: immunoSEQ multiplex PCR. The profile shows approximately 100,000 clones, around nine tenths of them singletons. This specimen was peripheral blood, taken 28 days after the second dose of the MenACWY control vaccine. The receptors originated from an adult who received the MenACWY meningococcal vaccine as a control. CDR3s include the opening cysteine and the closing phenylalanine or tryptophan. Clone size is stated in some rows and not others, as once, few, many or a class when expanded.

cdr3_aa	v_call	j_call	clone_size
CASSSDQTSLRVNIQYF	TRBV5-1	TRBJ2-4	.
CASSLSRAHEQYF	TRBV7-3	TRBJ2-7	.
CASSTLGNYGYTF	TRBV28	TRBJ1-2	once
CASSHSGREPYEQYF	TRBV3-1/TRBV3-2	TRBJ2-7	.
CASSYSADRSSYEQYF	TRBV6-2/TRBV6-3	TRBJ2-7	.
CASSLAEGLYNEQFF	TRBV5-5	TRBJ2-1	.
CATSRDTIGNNSPLHF	TRBV15	TRBJ1-6	.
CASSLVGGGGNTGELFF	TRBV7-8	TRBJ2-2	.
CASSWPGDRRYNENTEAFF	TRBV5-4	TRBJ1-1	.
CLTATNEKLFF	TRBV28	TRBJ1-4	.
CASSQGGARADTQYF	TRBV4-3	TRBJ2-3	.
CASSQVPQGVTQYF	TRBV4-2	TRBJ2-5	.
CASSSTTYLGNSPLHF	TRBV7-2	TRBJ1-6	.
CASSIDRGGNQPQHF	TRBV19	TRBJ1-5	.
CASSYSGLFLSSPLHF	TRBV6-6	TRBJ1-6	.
CASSSKTAGTAINYGYTF	TRBV5-1	TRBJ1-2	.
CASSGGGGADTQYF	TRBV5-4	TRBJ2-3	.
CASSEGAPNTEAFF	TRBV5-1	TRBJ1-1	.
CASSITGVPDTQYF	TRBV11-2	TRBJ2-3	.
CASSADNQPQHF	TRBV18	TRBJ1-5	.
CASSPDRLYNEKLFF	TRBV27	TRBJ1-4	.
CAISDHSAGGELFF	TRBV10-3	TRBJ2-2	once
CASSFPGAYEQYF	TRBV27	TRBJ2-7	once
CASSFTDGGLDSPLHF	TRBV27	TRBJ1-6	.
CASSHLDSGGARFEQYF	TRBV3-1/TRBV3-2	TRBJ2-7	.
CASSQDSRASALHF	TRBV4-1	TRBJ1-6	.
CASSLDQALNSPLHF	TRBV28	TRBJ1-6	.
CASSLRQSSYNSPLHF	TRBV11-2	TRBJ1-6	.
CAWSMDRANEQFF	TRBV30	TRBJ2-1	.
CASNLFRGTQPQHF	TRBV28	TRBJ1-5	.